A single sample is the source of the 11 T cell receptor beta chains below, sequenced in a study of blood T cells in healthy people across ages. A second about 6 to 12 cycle PCR used barcoded and J-beta primers. Each CDR3 protein gets one entry after TCRdb re-called the 5' RACE reads with MiXCR. This sample yields hundreds of thousands of distinct CDR3 sequences, of which over 45% are seen a single time; around 20% belongs to the top ten. Sequenced material: blood. The receptors shown here come from a man aged 25-45 years in good health.

This clonotype occurred many times. V is TRBV20-1 and J is TRBJ2-1, with 8 bases aligning to TRBD1. The junction had 7 bases not matched to a gene; V was cut back by 8 bases and J by 7 bases. There are 12 residues in the CDR3. Germline values: CDR1 DFQATT, CDR2 SNEGSKA (reference sequence). The CDR3 sequence is CSHQGAGNEQFF. Here the CDR3 DNA reads TGCAGTCATCAGGGGGCGGGGAATGAGCAGTTCTTC.

The V gene is TRBV3-1, the J gene TRBJ2-5; no firm D call. The V gene lost 0 bases and the J gene lost 9 bases, with 17 bases spanning the gap. CDR1 and CDR2 from the germline V gene are LGHDT and YNNKEL (reference sequence). The CDR3 extends over 15 amino acids. The CDR3 sequence: CASSQEISVFSSQYF. CDR3 in DNA: TGTGCCAGCAGCCAAGAGATAAGCGTCTTTTCGTCCCAGTACTTC.

This clonotype has just a few counts. The rearrangement joins TRBV29-1 to TRBJ2-1, with TRBD1 matching over 8 bases. Trimming at V came to 5 bases and at J to 8 bases, leaving 11 bases not matched to a gene. The germline V gene has CDR1 SQVTM and CDR2 ANQGSEA. The CDR3 runs to 14 residues. CDR3 amino acids: CSVRSQGARDEQFF. Written as DNA, the CDR3 is TGCAGCGTTAGGAGTCAGGGGGCCCGCGATGAGCAGTTCTTC.

The chain uses TRBV10-3 and TRBJ2-2; 7 nucleotides align to TRBD1. V shed 5 bases and J 0 bases; nucleotides not matched to a gene: 3. The CDR3 covers 15 residues. Germline V gene data show CDR1 as ENHRY and CDR2 as SYGVKD. The CDR3 DNA is TGTGCCATCAGTCCGGGACAGCCGAACACCGGGGAGCTGTTTTTT. Its protein product is CAISPGQPNTGELFF.

The rearrangement links TRBV3-1 to TRBJ2-1; tentatively, D is TRBD1 (5 bases). The CDR3 covers 12 residues. Trimming shortened V by 10 bases and J by 2 bases, and 9 bases separated the two germline ends. Germline values: CDR1 LGHDT, CDR2 YNNKEL (reference sequence). CDR3 protein: CAIDSTYNEQFF. CDR3 DNA sequence: TGTGCCATAGACAGCACCTACAATGAGCAGTTCTTC.

The chain couples TRBV3-1 to TRBJ1-2; the D gene is possibly TRBD1 (6 bases). Trimming left V 3 bases short and J 1 base short, with 9 bases between. Germline lookup yields CDR1 LGHDT and CDR2 YNNKEL (reference sequence). The CDR3 has 14 amino acids. The CDR3 is CASSHLQGNYGYTF. The DNA of the CDR3 is TGTGCCAGCAGCCACTTACAGGGTAACTATGGCTACACCTTC.

This chain links TRBV28 with TRBJ1-6; D not resolved. With 1 base removed from V and 10 bases from J, the gap between germline ends came to 5 bases. Germline V gives CDR1 MDHEN, CDR2 SYDVKM. The length of the CDR3 is 12 residues. Here the CDR3 reads CASSLSESPLHF. CDR3 nucleotide sequence: TGTGCCAGCAGTTTATCGGAATCACCCCTCCACTTT. The whole variable domain, filled in from reference TRBV28 and TRBJ1-6, reads DVKVTQSSRYLVKRTGEKVFLECVQDMDHENMFWYRQDPGLGLRLIYFSYDVKMKEKGDIPEGYSVSREKKERFSLILESASTNQTSMYLCASSLSESPLHFGNGTRLTVT.

The chain carries TRBV9 and TRBJ2-3; 7 bases align to TRBD2. Germline V gene data show CDR1 as SGDLS and CDR2 as YYNGEE. There are 15 residues in the CDR3. V shed 3 bases, J shed 2 bases, and the junction held 6 bases outside the gene matches. The CDR3 protein is CASSGETSSTDTQYF. As DNA, the CDR3 is TGTGCCAGCAGCGGAGAGACTAGCTCCACAGATACGCAGTATTTT.

The J gene is TRBJ2-6, the V gene TRBV25-1, with a possible D match to TRBD1 (6 bases). The CDR3 is 17 amino acids. The germline V gene encodes CDR1 MGHDK and CDR2 SYGVNS. Trimming removed 5 bases at V and 1 base at J, with 15 bases between. This CDR3 reads CASSPQGWGSGANVLTF. DNA for the CDR3: TGTGCCAGCAGTCCTCAGGGGTGGGGATCTGGGGCCAACGTCCTGACTTTC.

This clonotype has only a few counts. This sequence joins TRBV4-2 and TRBJ1-2; 8 bases are shared with TRBD1. Germline V gene sequence: CDR1 LGHNA, CDR2 YNFKEQ. This CDR3 has 16 amino acids. Losses at the gene ends were 0 bases for V and 6 bases for J; bases not matched to a gene: 9. The CDR3 region is CASSQELSQGGHGYTF. In nucleotides, the CDR3 is TGTGCCAGCAGCCAAGAGCTTTCACAGGGGGGGCATGGCTACACCTTC.

The chain links TRBV7-9 to TRBJ2-4; D not certain. The J call may be incorrect, as the DNA end agrees better with TRBJ2-7. CDR1 is SEHNR, CDR2 FQNEAQ, per germline (reference sequence). The CDR3 has 11 amino acids. The CDR3 DNA is TGTGCCAGCAGCCCCCGGAACGAGCAGTACTTC. Translating gives CASSPRNEQYF.